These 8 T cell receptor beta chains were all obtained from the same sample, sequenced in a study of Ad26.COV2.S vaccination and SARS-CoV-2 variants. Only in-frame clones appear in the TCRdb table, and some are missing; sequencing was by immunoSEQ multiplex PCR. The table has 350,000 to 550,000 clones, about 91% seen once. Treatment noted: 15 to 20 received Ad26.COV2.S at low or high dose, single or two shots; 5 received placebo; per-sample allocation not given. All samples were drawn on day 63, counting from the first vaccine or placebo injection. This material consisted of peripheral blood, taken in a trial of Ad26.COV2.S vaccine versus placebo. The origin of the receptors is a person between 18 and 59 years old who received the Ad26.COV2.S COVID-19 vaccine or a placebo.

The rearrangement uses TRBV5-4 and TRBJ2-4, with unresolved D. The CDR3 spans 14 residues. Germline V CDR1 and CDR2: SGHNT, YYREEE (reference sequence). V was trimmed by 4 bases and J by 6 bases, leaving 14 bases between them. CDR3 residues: CASSNHQTGNIQYF. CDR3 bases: TGTGCCAGCAGCAACCACCAGACGGGAAACATTCAGTACTTC.

Here the CDR3 reads CASSSSGGMPGELFF. CDR3 DNA: TGTGCCAGCAGTTCTAGCGGGGGAATGCCCGGGGAGCTGTTTTTT. The rearrangement joins TRBV27 to TRBJ2-2, with 10 bases lining up with TRBD2. Germline trimming cut 4 bases from V and 6 bases from J; bases unmatched to any gene: 5. The CDR3 sequence is 15 residues long. Germline V gene data show CDR1 as MNHEY and CDR2 as SMNVEV (reference sequence).

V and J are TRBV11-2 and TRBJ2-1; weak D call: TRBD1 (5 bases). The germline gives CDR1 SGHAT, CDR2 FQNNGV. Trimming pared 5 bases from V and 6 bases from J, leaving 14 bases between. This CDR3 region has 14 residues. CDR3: CASSNLDRFNEQFF. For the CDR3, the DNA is TGTGCCAGCAGCAACCTAGACAGATTCAATGAGCAGTTCTTC. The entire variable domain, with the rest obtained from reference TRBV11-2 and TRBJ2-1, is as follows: EAGVAQSPRYKIIEKRQSVAFWCNPISGHATLYWYQQILGQGPKLLIQFQNNGVVDDSQLPKDRFSAERLKGVDSTLKIQPAKLEDSAVYLCASSNLDRFNEQFFGPGTRLTVL.

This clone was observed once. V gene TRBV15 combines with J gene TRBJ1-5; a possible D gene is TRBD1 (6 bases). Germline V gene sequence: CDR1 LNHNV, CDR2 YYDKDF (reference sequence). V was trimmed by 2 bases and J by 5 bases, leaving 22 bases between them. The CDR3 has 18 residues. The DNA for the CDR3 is TGTGCCACCAGCAGACACAAACTACAGGGATCAGGCTATCAGCCCCAGCATTTT. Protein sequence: CATSRHKLQGSGYQPQHF. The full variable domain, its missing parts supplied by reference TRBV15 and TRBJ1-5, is DAMVIQNPRYQVTQFGKPVTLSCSQTLNHNVMYWYQQKSSQAPKLLFHYYDKDFNNEADTPDNFQSRRPNTSFCFLDIRSPGLGDTAMYLCATSRHKLQGSGYQPQHFGDGTRLSIL.

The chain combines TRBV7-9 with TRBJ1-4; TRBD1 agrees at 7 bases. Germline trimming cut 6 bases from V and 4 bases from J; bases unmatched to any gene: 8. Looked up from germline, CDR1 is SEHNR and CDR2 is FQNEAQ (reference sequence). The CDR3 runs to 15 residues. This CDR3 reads CASSLEQGLNEKLFF. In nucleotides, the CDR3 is TGTGCCAGCAGTCTCGAACAGGGGCTTAATGAAAAACTGTTTTTT. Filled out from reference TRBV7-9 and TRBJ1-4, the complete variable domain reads DTGVSQNPRHKITKRGQNVTFRCDPISEHNRLYWYRQTLGQGPEFLTYFQNEAQLEKSRLLSDRFSAERPKGSFSTLEIQRTEQGDSAMYLCASSLEQGLNEKLFFGSGTQLSVL.

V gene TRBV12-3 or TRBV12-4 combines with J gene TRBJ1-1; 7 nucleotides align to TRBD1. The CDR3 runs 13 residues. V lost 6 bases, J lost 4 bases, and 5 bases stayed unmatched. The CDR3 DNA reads TGTGCCAGCAGCCTACACAGGGGCACTGAAGCTTTCTTT. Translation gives CASSLHRGTEAFF.

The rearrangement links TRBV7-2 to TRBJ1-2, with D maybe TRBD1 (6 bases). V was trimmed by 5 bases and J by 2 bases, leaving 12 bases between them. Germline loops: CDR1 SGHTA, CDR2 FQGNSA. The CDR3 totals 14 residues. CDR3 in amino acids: CASSLGHNNYGYTF. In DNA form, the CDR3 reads TGTGCCAGCAGCCTGGGACATAACAACTATGGCTACACCTTC.

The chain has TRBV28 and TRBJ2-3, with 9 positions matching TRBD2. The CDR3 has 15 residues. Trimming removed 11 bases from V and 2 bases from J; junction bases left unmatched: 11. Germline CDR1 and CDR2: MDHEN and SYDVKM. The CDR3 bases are TGTGCCGGCTCCACCAGCGGGAGGTTCACAGATACGCAGTATTTT. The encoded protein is CAGSTSGRFTDTQYF.